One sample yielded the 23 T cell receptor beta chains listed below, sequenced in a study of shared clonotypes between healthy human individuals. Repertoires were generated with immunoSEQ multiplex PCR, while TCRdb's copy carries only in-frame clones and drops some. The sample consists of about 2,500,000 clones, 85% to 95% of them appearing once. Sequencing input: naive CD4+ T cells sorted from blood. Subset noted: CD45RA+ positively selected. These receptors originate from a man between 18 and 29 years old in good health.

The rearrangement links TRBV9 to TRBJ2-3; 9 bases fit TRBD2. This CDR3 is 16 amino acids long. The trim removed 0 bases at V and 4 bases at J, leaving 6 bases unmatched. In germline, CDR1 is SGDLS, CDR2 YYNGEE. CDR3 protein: CASSVDSGRVADTQYF. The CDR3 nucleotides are TGTGCCAGCAGCGTAGATAGCGGGAGAGTTGCAGATACGCAGTATTTT.

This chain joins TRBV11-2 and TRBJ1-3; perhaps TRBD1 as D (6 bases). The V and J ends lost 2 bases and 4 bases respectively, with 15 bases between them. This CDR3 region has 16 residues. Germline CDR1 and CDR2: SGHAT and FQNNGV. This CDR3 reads CASSLSDRAAGNTIYF. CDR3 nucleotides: TGTGCCAGCAGCTTATCGGACAGAGCGGCAGGAAACACCATATATTTT.

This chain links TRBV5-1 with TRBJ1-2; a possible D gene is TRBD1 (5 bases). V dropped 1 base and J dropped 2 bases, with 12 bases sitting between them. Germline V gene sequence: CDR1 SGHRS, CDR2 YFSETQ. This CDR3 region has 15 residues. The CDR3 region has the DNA TGCGCCAGCAGCTTGACCGGGACCGAAAACTATGGCTACACCTTC. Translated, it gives CASSLTGTENYGYTF.

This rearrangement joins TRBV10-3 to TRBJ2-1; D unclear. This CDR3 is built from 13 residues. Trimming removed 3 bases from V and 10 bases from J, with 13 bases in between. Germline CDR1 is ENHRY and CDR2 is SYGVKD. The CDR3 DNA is TGTGCCATCAGTGAAGGATCGAGAGAAGAGCAGTTCTTC. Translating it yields CAISEGSREEQFF.

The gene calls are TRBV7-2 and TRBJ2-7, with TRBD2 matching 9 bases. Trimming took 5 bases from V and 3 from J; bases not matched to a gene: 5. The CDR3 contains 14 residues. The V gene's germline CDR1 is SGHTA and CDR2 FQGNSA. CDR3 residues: CASSVSGGYYEQYF. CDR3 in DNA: TGTGCCAGCAGCGTAAGCGGGGGGTACTACGAGCAGTACTTC.

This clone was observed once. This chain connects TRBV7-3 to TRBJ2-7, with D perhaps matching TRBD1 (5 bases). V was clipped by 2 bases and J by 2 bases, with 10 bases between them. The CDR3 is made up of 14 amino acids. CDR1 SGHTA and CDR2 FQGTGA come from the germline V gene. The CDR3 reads CASSLEAGPYEQYF. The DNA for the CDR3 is TGTGCCAGCAGCTTAGAAGCAGGGCCCTACGAGCAGTACTTC. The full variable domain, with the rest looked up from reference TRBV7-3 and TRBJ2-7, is GAGVSQTPSNKVTEKGKYVELRCDPISGHTALYWYRQSLGQGPEFLIYFQGTGAADDSGLPNDRFFAVRPEGSVSTLKIQRTERGDSAVYLCASSLEAGPYEQYFGPGTRLTVT.

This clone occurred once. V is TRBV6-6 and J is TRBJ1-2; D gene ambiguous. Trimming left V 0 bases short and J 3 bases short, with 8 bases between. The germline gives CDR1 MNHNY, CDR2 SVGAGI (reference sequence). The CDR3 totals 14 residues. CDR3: CASSYSDTDYGYTF. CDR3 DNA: TGTGCCAGCAGTTACTCCGACACGGACTATGGCTACACCTTC.

For the CDR3, the DNA is TGTGCCTCCTGGGCGGAGGGCACTGAAGCTTTCTTT. This translates into CASWAEGTEAFF. This rearrangement joins TRBV6-6 to TRBJ1-1; D call uncertain. Germline V gene sequence: CDR1 MNHNY, CDR2 SVGAGI (reference sequence). The CDR3 has 12 residues. V dropped 11 bases and J dropped 4 bases, with 14 bases sitting between them.

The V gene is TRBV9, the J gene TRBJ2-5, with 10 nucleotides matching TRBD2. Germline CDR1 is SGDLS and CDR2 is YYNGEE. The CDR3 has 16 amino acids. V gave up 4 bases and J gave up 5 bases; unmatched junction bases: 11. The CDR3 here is CASSSGLAQAGETQYF. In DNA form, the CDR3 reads TGTGCCAGCAGCTCGGGACTAGCGCAGGCTGGGGAGACCCAGTACTTC.

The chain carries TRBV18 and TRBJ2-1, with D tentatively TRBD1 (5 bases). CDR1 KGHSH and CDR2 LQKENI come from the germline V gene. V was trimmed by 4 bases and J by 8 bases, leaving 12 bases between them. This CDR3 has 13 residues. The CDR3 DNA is TGTGCCAGCTCACTAGGGGTCAAGGATGAGCAGTTCTTC. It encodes CASSLGVKDEQFF.

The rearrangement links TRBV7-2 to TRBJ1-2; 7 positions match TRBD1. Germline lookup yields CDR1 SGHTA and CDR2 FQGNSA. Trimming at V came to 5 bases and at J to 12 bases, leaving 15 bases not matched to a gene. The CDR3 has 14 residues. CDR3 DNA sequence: TGTGCCAGCAGCCAACCAACAGGGGCGGGATGGAACACCTTC. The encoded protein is CASSQPTGAGWNTF.

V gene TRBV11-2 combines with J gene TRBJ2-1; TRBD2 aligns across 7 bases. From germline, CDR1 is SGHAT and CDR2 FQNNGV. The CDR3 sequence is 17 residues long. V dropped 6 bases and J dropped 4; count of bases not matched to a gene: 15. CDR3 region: CASSPGGAGEGYNEQFF. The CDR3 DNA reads TGTGCCAGCAGTCCCGGGGGTGCGGGGGAGGGTTACAATGAGCAGTTCTTC. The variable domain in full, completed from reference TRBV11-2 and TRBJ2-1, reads EAGVAQSPRYKIIEKRQSVAFWCNPISGHATLYWYQQILGQGPKLLIQFQNNGVVDDSQLPKDRFSAERLKGVDSTLKIQPAKLEDSAVYLCASSPGGAGEGYNEQFFGPGTRLTVL.

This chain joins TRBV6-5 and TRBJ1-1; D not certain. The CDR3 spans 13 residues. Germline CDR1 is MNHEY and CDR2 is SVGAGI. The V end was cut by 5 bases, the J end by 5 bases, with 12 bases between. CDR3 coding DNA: TGTGCCAGCAGTGAGTTGAGGAGGACTGAAGCTTTCTTT. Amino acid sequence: CASSELRRTEAFF.

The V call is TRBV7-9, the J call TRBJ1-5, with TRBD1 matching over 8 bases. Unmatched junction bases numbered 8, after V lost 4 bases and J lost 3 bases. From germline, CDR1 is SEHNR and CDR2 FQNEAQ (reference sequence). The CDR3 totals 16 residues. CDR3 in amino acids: CASSWWGTGVNQPQHF. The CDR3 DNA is TGTGCCAGCAGCTGGTGGGGGACAGGAGTCAATCAGCCCCAGCATTTT.

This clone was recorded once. The CDR3 region has the DNA TGTGCCAGCAGCTTGGTTTTGGGCAGTCAAGAGACCCAGTACTTC. Amino acids: CASSLVLGSQETQYF. This sequence joins TRBV5-8 and TRBJ2-5; D is uncertain. CDR1 is SGHTS, CDR2 YDEGEE, per germline. Trimming cost V 0 bases and J 2 bases, with 11 bases left between them. The CDR3 loop spans 15 amino acids.

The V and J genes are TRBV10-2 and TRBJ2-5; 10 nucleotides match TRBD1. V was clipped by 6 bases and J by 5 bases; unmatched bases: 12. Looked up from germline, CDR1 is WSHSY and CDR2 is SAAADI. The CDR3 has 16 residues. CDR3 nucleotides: TGCGCCAGCAGCCCCGACAGGGGGCAAGGAGGGGAGACCCAGTACTTC. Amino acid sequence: CASSPDRGQGGETQYF.

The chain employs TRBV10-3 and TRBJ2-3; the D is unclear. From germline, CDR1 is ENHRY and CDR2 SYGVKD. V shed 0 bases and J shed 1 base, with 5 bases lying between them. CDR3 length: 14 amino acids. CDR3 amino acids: CAISESVRTDTQYF. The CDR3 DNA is TGTGCCATCAGTGAGTCTGTCCGCACAGATACGCAGTATTTT.

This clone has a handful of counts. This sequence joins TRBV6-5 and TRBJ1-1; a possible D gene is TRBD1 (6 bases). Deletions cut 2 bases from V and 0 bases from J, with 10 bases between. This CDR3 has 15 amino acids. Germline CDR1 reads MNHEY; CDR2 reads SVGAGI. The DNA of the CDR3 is TGTGCCAGCAGTTACAACGGACAGTTGAACACTGAAGCTTTCTTT. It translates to CASSYNGQLNTEAFF.

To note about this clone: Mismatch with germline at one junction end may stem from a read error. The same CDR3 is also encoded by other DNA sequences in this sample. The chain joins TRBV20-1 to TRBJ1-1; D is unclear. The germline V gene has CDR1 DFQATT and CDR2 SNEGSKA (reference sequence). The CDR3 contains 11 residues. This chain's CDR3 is CSARDTSEAFF. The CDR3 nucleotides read TGCAGTGCTAGAGATACTTCTGAGGCTTTCTTT.

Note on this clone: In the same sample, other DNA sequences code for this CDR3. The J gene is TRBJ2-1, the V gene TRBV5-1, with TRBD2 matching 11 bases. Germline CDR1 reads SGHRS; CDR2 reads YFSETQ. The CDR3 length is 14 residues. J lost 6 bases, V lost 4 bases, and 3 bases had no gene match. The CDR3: CASSPTSGSNEQFF. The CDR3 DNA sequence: TGCGCCAGCAGCCCCACTAGCGGGAGCAATGAGCAGTTCTTC. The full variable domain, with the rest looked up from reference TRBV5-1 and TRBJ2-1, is KAGVTQTPRYLIKTRGQQVTLSCSPISGHRSVSWYQQTPGQGLQFLFEYFSETQRNKGNFPGRFSGRQFSNSRSEMNVSTLELGDSALYLCASSPTSGSNEQFFGPGTRLTVL.

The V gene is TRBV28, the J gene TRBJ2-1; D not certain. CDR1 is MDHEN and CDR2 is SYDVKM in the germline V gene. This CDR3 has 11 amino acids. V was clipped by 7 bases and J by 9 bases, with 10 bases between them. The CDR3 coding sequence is TGTGCCAGCATTAGCCCTACTGAGCAGTTCTTC. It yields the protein CASISPTEQFF.

In nucleotides, the CDR3 is TGCGCCAGCAGCCAGGTAGCAGGGAACGGCTACACCTTC. It is translated as CASSQVAGNGYTF. This chain uses TRBV4-1 with TRBJ1-2, with D possibly matching TRBD1 (5 bases). V dropped 3 bases and J dropped 8 bases, with 13 bases sitting between them. The CDR3 runs 13 residues. Germline-derived CDR1 and CDR2 are MGHRA and YSYEKL.

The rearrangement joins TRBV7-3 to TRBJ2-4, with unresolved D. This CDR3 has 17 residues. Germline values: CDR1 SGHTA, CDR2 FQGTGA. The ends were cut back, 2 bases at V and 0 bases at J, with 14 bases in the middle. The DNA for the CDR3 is TGTGCCAGCAGCTTAGACACAGTGACCCTAGCCAAAAACATTCAGTACTTC. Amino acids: CASSLDTVTLAKNIQYF.